These 24 T cell receptor beta chains came from one sample sequenced in a study of CXCR3-negative and CXCR3-positive naive CD8 T cells. Through 5' RACE with UMI labels, the TRB cDNA libraries were prepared. Using the 5' RACE reads, TCRdb records one entry per CDR3 protein without DNA. The sample totals about 98,000 distinct CDR3 sequences; its top ten clones hold less than 1.1%. Overall study findings and caveats: More hydrophobic TRB CDR3s were found in CXCR3-positive naive cells than in CXCR3-negative naive cells.

What these receptors recognize is not known. Sequenced: naive CXCR3+ CD8+ T cells from blood. Described subset: CD45RO-CCR7+CD27+CD95- naive CD8+ T cells expressing CXCR3 (TNR3+). These receptors all come from a human donor in good health. Some clones in this sample may be carry-over from other donors' samples.

The chain uses TRBV4-3 and TRBJ1-5. Germline assignment: CDR1 LGHNA and CDR2 YSLEER. The CDR3 runs to 17 residues. This CDR3 is CASSQDRLGRSNQPQHF.

CDR3: CASVGAPQETQYF. The chain links TRBV7-9 to TRBJ2-5; TCRdb calls TRBD1, which cannot be checked without DNA. The CDR3 covers 13 residues. CDR1 and CDR2 (germline): SEHNR, FQNEAQ (reference sequence).

This chain uses TRBV28 with TRBJ2-1; TCRdb lists TRBD1, though no DNA is available to test this call. The CDR3 totals 11 residues. Per the germline V gene, CDR1 is MDHEN and CDR2 is SYDVKM. CDR3 loop: CASSHPPEQFF.

The chain links TRBV20-1 to TRBJ2-5; TCRdb designates TRBD1, a call that cannot be tested without DNA. Germline V gene sequence: CDR1 DFQATT, CDR2 SNEGSKA (reference sequence). This CDR3 is 14 amino acids long. CDR3 in amino acids: CSARETGGRETQYF.

The chain has TRBV4-1 and TRBJ1-1; TCRdb calls TRBD1, which cannot be checked without DNA. CDR3 size: 15 residues. Germline V gene lookup returns CDR1 MGHRA and CDR2 YSYEKL. The CDR3 here is CASSQDAAPNTEAFF.

The chain employs TRBV7-9 and TRBJ2-6; TCRdb returns TRBD2, unconfirmable since there is no DNA. Germline V gives CDR1 SEHNR, CDR2 FQNEAQ (reference sequence). The CDR3 is made up of 18 amino acids. This chain's CDR3 is CASSLRADSYSGANVLTF. Variable domain in full (rest from reference TRBV7-9 and TRBJ2-6): DTGVSQNPRHKITKRGQNVTFRCDPISEHNRLYWYRQTLGQGPEFLTYFQNEAQLEKSRLLSDRFSAERPKGSFSTLEIQRTEQGDSAMYLCASSLRADSYSGANVLTFGAGSRLTVL.

The genes are TRBV28 and TRBJ2-1; TCRdb proposes TRBD2, but this gene call is untestable without DNA. The CDR3 is 15 amino acids. From germline, CDR1 is MDHEN and CDR2 SYDVKM. The CDR3 loop reads CASSLVAGAANEQFF.

This sequence joins TRBV7-9 and TRBJ2-1. Germline values: CDR1 SEHNR, CDR2 FQNEAQ (reference sequence). The CDR3 extends over 13 amino acids. CDR3 loop: CASRANLNYEQFF.

The chain recombines TRBV25-1 with TRBJ2-7; TCRdb calls TRBD1, which cannot be checked without DNA. The germline V gene encodes CDR1 MGHDK and CDR2 SYGVNS. The CDR3 totals 13 residues. This chain's CDR3 is CASSYSPGYEQYF.

This rearrangement joins TRBV20-1 to TRBJ1-2; the D call of TRBD1 rests on TCRdb alone, since no DNA is present to check it. The V gene's germline CDR1 is DFQATT and CDR2 SNEGSKA (reference sequence). The CDR3 extends over 15 amino acids. CDR3 sequence: CSARALPPGTYGYTF.

The chain employs TRBV27 and TRBJ2-7; TCRdb proposes TRBD1, but this gene call is untestable without DNA. CDR1 and CDR2 (germline): MNHEY, SMNVEV (reference sequence). The length of the CDR3 is 15 residues. CDR3 loop: CASSTTGDISYEQYF.

The chain links TRBV29-1 to TRBJ2-2. Germline V gene sequence: CDR1 SQVTM, CDR2 ANQGSEA. CDR3 size: 11 residues. The CDR3 protein is CSGEGSGELFF.

J is TRBJ1-4 and V is TRBV12-3 or TRBV12-4; TCRdb designates TRBD1, a call that cannot be tested without DNA. The CDR3 is 14 amino acids. CDR3 region: CASSNRGGNEKLFF.

The V and J genes are TRBV20-1 and TRBJ2-7; the D gene TCRdb calls, TRBD1, cannot be checked with no DNA. CDR1 is DFQATT and CDR2 is SNEGSKA in the germline V gene (reference sequence). The CDR3 consists of 15 residues. CDR3: CSAREEGAAFYEQYF.

The chain carries TRBV7-9 and TRBJ2-7; TCRdb picks TRBD1, but there is no DNA to check that call. CDR1 is SEHNR, CDR2 FQNEAQ, per germline (reference sequence). CDR3 length: 14 residues. The CDR3 protein is CASSPEHRGGEQYF.

The V gene is TRBV9, the J gene TRBJ2-3. There are 15 residues in the CDR3. Germline V gene sequence: CDR1 SGDLS, CDR2 YYNGEE. The CDR3 region is CASSVVEMSTDTQYF. Variable domain in full (rest from reference TRBV9 and TRBJ2-3): DSGVTQTPKHLITATGQRVTLRCSPRSGDLSVYWYQQSLDQGLQFLIQYYNGEERAKGNILERFSAQQFPDLHSELNLSSLELGDSALYFCASSVVEMSTDTQYFGPGTRLTVL.

This sequence joins TRBV7-6 and TRBJ1-3; lacking DNA, the TRBD1 call made by TCRdb goes unchecked. Germline V gene sequence: CDR1 SGHVS, CDR2 FNYEAQ. The CDR3 is 16 amino acids. CDR3 amino acids: CASSYGTGGSGNTIYF.

V gene TRBV6-5 combines with J gene TRBJ2-3; without DNA, the TCRdb call of TRBD1 cannot be checked. This CDR3 spans 11 amino acids. Germline values: CDR1 MNHEY, CDR2 SVGAGI. This CDR3 reads CASTRADTQYF.

The J gene is TRBJ2-2, the V gene TRBV28; the D call of TRBD1 rests on TCRdb alone, since no DNA is present to check it. Per germline, CDR1 MDHEN and CDR2 SYDVKM. The CDR3 is 16 residues long. The CDR3 is CASSTKSDRNTGELFF.

CDR3 in amino acids: CASSPDKGPRNYGYTF. The rearrangement uses TRBV12-3 or TRBV12-4 and TRBJ1-2. This CDR3 spans 16 amino acids.

This chain links TRBV6-2 or TRBV6-3 with TRBJ2-7. The CDR3 sequence is 12 residues long. Germline CDR1 and CDR2: MNHEY and SVGEGT. CDR3 sequence: CASSVGNYEQYF.

V gene TRBV7-9 combines with J gene TRBJ2-6. This CDR3 has 13 residues. CDR1 SEHNR and CDR2 FQNEAQ come from the germline V gene (reference sequence). The CDR3 protein is CASLSSGANVLTF.

The chain employs TRBV6-5 and TRBJ1-1. This CDR3 spans 13 amino acids. Germline V lookup: CDR1 MNHEY, CDR2 SVGAGI. CDR3 region: CASSLSGNTEAFF.

The chain uses TRBV7-9 and TRBJ2-1; checking the TCRdb D call of TRBD2 is not possible without DNA. CDR1 is SEHNR and CDR2 is FQNEAQ in the germline V gene (reference sequence). The CDR3 is 19 amino acids. The CDR3 loop is CASSLQAVVGGGGTNEQFF.